One sample yielded the 5 T cell receptor beta chains listed below, sequenced in a study of CD4 T cells in relation to SARS-CoV-2 and coronaviruses. TCRdb's table, derived via immunoSEQ multiplex PCR, lists solely in-frame clones and lacks some. The sample carries around 16,000 clones, 76% recorded once. These TCRs are of unknown antigen specificity. CD4+ T cells from unexposed donors were obtained before the COVID-19 pandemic (2011-2018). Isolation of CD4+ T cells took place after nine to ten days in culture. Sequences were obtained from CD4+ T cells from PBMCs, cultured in vitro. Receptor source: a human donor in good health.

The chain couples TRBV5-8 to TRBJ2-1, with D perhaps TRBD1 (6 bases). In germline, CDR1 is SGHTS, CDR2 YDEGEE. Trimming stripped 2 bases from V and 0 bases from J, with 9 bases between. This CDR3 has 15 amino acids. DNA for the CDR3: TGTGCCAGCAGCTTCGAACAGGGCTCCTACAATGAGCAGTTCTTC. The encoded protein is CASSFEQGSYNEQFF.

V gene TRBV5-1 combines with J gene TRBJ2-7; no reliable D call. Germline V gene sequence: CDR1 SGHRS, CDR2 YFSETQ. The CDR3 is 13 residues long. V was cut by 0 bases and J by 2 bases, with 6 bases left in between. CDR3 coding DNA: TGCGCCAGCAGCTTGGCTCTCACCTACGAGCAGTACTTC. Residues: CASSLALTYEQYF. The full variable domain, rest sourced from reference TRBV5-1 and TRBJ2-7, is KAGVTQTPRYLIKTRGQQVTLSCSPISGHRSVSWYQQTPGQGLQFLFEYFSETQRNKGNFPGRFSGRQFSNSRSEMNVSTLELGDSALYLCASSLALTYEQYFGPGTRLTVT.

The gene calls are TRBV5-8 and TRBJ2-3; D tentatively reads TRBD1 or TRBD2 (5 bases each). V gave up 6 bases and J gave up 6 bases, with 14 bases separating them. From germline, CDR1 is SGHTS and CDR2 YDEGEE. The CDR3 runs to 13 residues. This CDR3 is CASTRGVVDTQYF. The DNA of the CDR3 is TGTGCCAGCACCCGAGGGGTGGTGGATACGCAGTATTTT. The full variable domain, completed using reference TRBV5-8 and TRBJ2-3, is EAGVTQSPTHLIKTRGQQATLRCSPISGHTSVYWYQQALGLGLQFLLWYDEGEERNRGNFPPRFSGRQFPNYSSELNVNALELEDSALYLCASTRGVVDTQYFGPGTRLTVL.

This chain joins TRBV3-1 (or the pseudogene TRBV3-2) and TRBJ2-7, with 14 bases matching TRBD2. Looked up from germline, CDR1 is LGHDT and CDR2 is YNNKEL (reference sequence). V lost 4 bases, J lost 4 bases, and 3 bases stayed unmatched. The CDR3 loop spans 15 amino acids. The CDR3 region has the DNA TGTGCCAGCAGCCTCCGACTAGCGGGAGGGTACGAGCAGTACTTC. As protein: CASSLRLAGGYEQYF.

This chain links TRBV5-8 with TRBJ2-3; the D gene is possibly TRBD2 (5 bases). The CDR3 is 14 amino acids. Trimming stripped 4 bases from V and 3 bases from J, with 12 bases between. CDR1 SGHTS and CDR2 YDEGEE come from the germline V gene. The CDR3 is CASSPGSMTDTQYF. The CDR3 nucleotides read TGTGCCAGCAGCCCGGGGAGCATGACAGATACGCAGTATTTT.